The 16 T cell receptor beta chains given below trace back to one sample, sequenced in a study of T-cell reconstitution after alpha-beta-depleted transplantation in children. As it was prepared, the TCRbeta library received unique molecular identifiers. TCRdb re-called the PCR reads with MiXCR, one entry per CDR3 protein. Among around 380,000 distinct CDR3 sequences, about a tenth were seen once, and the ten largest hold roughly 5%. The source material was PBMCs from the stem cell graft donor, sampled from the stem cell graft. Receptors were obtained from a human donor who donated a stem cell graft to a child with acute myeloid leukemia.

This clonotype appeared a few times. The chain carries TRBV7-8 and TRBJ2-2, with 9 bases identical to TRBD1. CDR3 length: 18 amino acids. V lost 2 bases, J lost 2 bases, and 9 bases stayed unmatched. Germline CDR1 and CDR2: SGHVS and FQNEAQ. The CDR3, as DNA: TGTGCCAGCAGCTTAATCGTCCCCACAGGGGGCAACACCGGGGAGCTGTTTTTT. Protein: CASSLIVPTGGNTGELFF.

This clonotype was seen many times. This sequence joins TRBV7-9 and TRBJ2-1; no clear D gene. Germline CDR1 SEHNR, CDR2 FQNEAQ (reference sequence). V was clipped by 7 bases and J by 8 bases, with 12 bases between them. This CDR3 has 12 amino acids. This chain's CDR3 is CASTPETHEQFF. CDR3 nucleotide sequence: TGTGCCAGCACACCCGAGACTCATGAGCAGTTCTTC. The variable domain in full, with the rest retrieved from reference TRBV7-9 and TRBJ2-1, is DTGVSQNPRHKITKRGQNVTFRCDPISEHNRLYWYRQTLGQGPEFLTYFQNEAQLEKSRLLSDRFSAERPKGSFSTLEIQRTEQGDSAMYLCASTPETHEQFFGPGTRLTVL.

This clonotype has at least ten counts. The J gene is TRBJ2-1, the V gene TRBV20-1; 7 bases are a match to TRBD2. Trimming at V came to 0 bases and at J to 5 bases, leaving 4 bases not matched to a gene. The germline V gene encodes CDR1 DFQATT and CDR2 SNEGSKA (reference sequence). The CDR3 is made up of 14 amino acids. CDR3 coding DNA: TGCAGTGCTAGAGATGTGCGGGAGCACAATGAGCAGTTCTTC. Translated, it gives CSARDVREHNEQFF.

The rearrangement links TRBV4-1 to TRBJ2-1; possibly TRBD1 or TRBD2 for D (5 bases each). This CDR3 region has 17 residues. Germline CDR1 MGHRA, CDR2 YSYEKL. Between the trimmed V and J ends, which lost 1 base and 3 bases, there was a span of 16 bases. The CDR3 sequence is CASSQGQRQGVYNEQFF. The DNA of the CDR3 is TGCGCCAGCAGCCAAGGCCAGAGGCAGGGAGTCTACAATGAGCAGTTCTTC.

This clonotype has a handful of counts. The rearrangement joins TRBV5-1 to TRBJ2-2; 10 bases agree with TRBD2. This CDR3 contains 17 residues. The V segment lost 0 bases and the J segment 6 bases; nucleotides outside the gene matches: 8. Germline lookup yields CDR1 SGHRS and CDR2 YFSETQ. The CDR3 DNA sequence: TGCGCCAGCAGCTTGGTTCCTAGCGGGAGTTTCCCCGGGGAGCTGTTTTTT. It yields the protein CASSLVPSGSFPGELFF.

In its sample, this clonotype was seen many times. The gene calls are TRBV5-1 and TRBJ2-2, with TRBD1 identical over 11 bases. V was pared by 4 bases and J by 7 bases, with 9 bases of the junction left unmatched. Germline V gene data show CDR1 as SGHRS and CDR2 as YFSETQ. This CDR3 contains 16 residues. The CDR3 protein is CASSPPGQGVIGELFF. CDR3 DNA sequence: TGCGCCAGCAGCCCCCCGGGACAGGGGGTTATCGGGGAGCTGTTTTTT.

This clonotype was counted between two and nine times. The chain recombines TRBV20-1 with TRBJ2-5; 8 bases agree with TRBD2. The CDR3 is 15 amino acids. J gave up 4 bases and V 5 bases, and 12 bases lay outside the gene matches. The V gene's germline CDR1 is DFQATT and CDR2 SNEGSKA (reference sequence). Written as DNA, the CDR3 is TGCAGTGCTCCCGCTAGCGGGCCCGGGGGAGAGACCCAGTACTTC. Its protein product is CSAPASGPGGETQYF.

The chain couples TRBV12-3 or TRBV12-4 to TRBJ2-5; 8 bases agree with TRBD2. This CDR3 comprises 16 residues. V trimming: 6 bases; J trimming: 0 bases; junction bases outside the gene matches: 9. CDR3 sequence reads: CASRRRTGGNQETQYF. Written as DNA, the CDR3 is TGTGCCAGCAGGCGACGCACGGGGGGGAACCAAGAGACCCAGTACTTC.

The rearrangement links TRBV20-1 to TRBJ1-1, with a possible D match to TRBD1 (5 bases). Germline V gives CDR1 DFQATT, CDR2 SNEGSKA (reference sequence). This CDR3 is 13 amino acids long. The V and J ends lost 7 bases and 4 bases respectively, with 16 bases between them. CDR3 in amino acids: CSVPRDAGTEAFF. The CDR3 DNA reads TGCAGTGTCCCCAGGGATGCGGGCACTGAAGCTTTCTTT.

Ten or more counts support this clonotype. This chain uses TRBV28 with TRBJ2-3; unclear D gene. Deletions cut 10 bases from V and 2 bases from J, with 16 bases between. CDR3 length: 14 residues. CDR1 is MDHEN, CDR2 SYDVKM, per germline. In DNA, the CDR3 is TGTGCCATCGAAGCAGGAGATTACACAGATACGCAGTATTTT. Encoded protein: CAIEAGDYTDTQYF.

This clonotype was seen a few times. The CDR3 DNA reads TGTGCCAGCTCACCACAGGGACAGCTGAATCAGCCCCAGCATTTT. Translation: CASSPQGQLNQPQHF. J is TRBJ1-5 and V is TRBV18, with 7 bases matching TRBD1. Germline values: CDR1 KGHSH, CDR2 LQKENI. The CDR3 length is 15 residues. V gave up 1 base and J gave up 4 bases; unmatched junction bases: 4.

CDR3 in amino acids: CASTGTGTYNEQFF. In nucleotides, the CDR3 is TGTGCCAGCACGGGGACAGGGACATACAATGAGCAGTTCTTC. The chain recombines TRBV5-6 with TRBJ2-1, with TRBD1 matching over 9 bases. Germline V gives CDR1 SGHDT, CDR2 YYEEEE. The CDR3 spans 14 residues. Trimming at V came to 6 bases and at J to 4 bases, leaving 5 bases not matched to a gene.

Only a few counts were recorded for this clonotype. The chain has TRBV5-1 and TRBJ2-5; TRBD1 matches at 8 bases. CDR1 SGHRS and CDR2 YFSETQ come from the germline V gene. V was pared by 6 bases and J by 4 bases, with 5 bases of the junction left unmatched. CDR3 length equals 13 residues. The CDR3 DNA is TGCGCCAGCAACAGGGGGAAGGCAGAGACCCAGTACTTC. Translating gives CASNRGKAETQYF.

This clonotype was seen a few times. This sequence joins TRBV21-1 and TRBJ2-7. TRBV21-1 is marked as a pseudogene. CDR3 length equals 14 residues. For the CDR3, the DNA is TGTGCCAGCAGCGGAGAGCGGGGCTCCTACGAGCAGTACTTC. It is translated as CASSGERGSYEQYF.

This clonotype was seen at least ten times. The chain combines TRBV7-8 with TRBJ2-3; 10 bases are shared with TRBD2. The CDR3 consists of 17 residues. The V and J ends lost 0 bases and 8 bases, in that order; junction bases with no gene match: 11. Germline lookup yields CDR1 SGHVS and CDR2 FQNEAQ. CDR3 sequence: CASSLAVTSGVGGTQYF. The DNA for the CDR3 is TGTGCCAGCAGCTTAGCGGTTACTAGCGGGGTGGGGGGTACGCAGTATTTT.

A single count supports this clonotype. The chain couples TRBV6-1 to TRBJ2-7; 8 positions agree with TRBD1. J gave up 4 bases and V 6 bases, and 8 bases lay outside the gene matches. The CDR3 length is 14 residues. From germline, CDR1 is MNHNS and CDR2 SASEGT. The CDR3 sequence is CASRPAGGGYEQYF. The CDR3 bases are TGTGCCAGCAGACCAGCAGGGGGCGGGTACGAGCAGTACTTC.